The entry below gives a single T cell receptor (beta chain) sequence along with its context. Its antigen target is currently unknown. Per-nucleotide qualities are absent, and no much larger clonotype sits a single base away. The data belong to a study of beta chain features in type 1 diabetes (dated by TCRdb to the late 2010s). With regard to the full study: Mean age, gender distribution, total cell number and subset yield did not differ between patients and healthy donors. Across all samples, almost 110 million sorted cells were examined, and cell number per subset correlated strongly with RNA yield. The study compared TCRB repertoires of sorted circulating CD4+ T cell subsets between recently diagnosed type 1 diabetes patients and matched healthy donors. Naive and central memory subsets were obtained from all 30 or so donors, but regulatory and stem cell-like memory subsets were isolated from only 8 patients and roughly 8 healthy donors. The investigation overall reported the following: Shorter templates might have been favored by PCR, but patient and control samples were amplified and corrected together, so both groups would have been affected equally by any skew. Because cDNA rather than genomic DNA was sequenced, highly expressing activated cells could have been over-represented, although no difference in activation and CD3 levels was found between groups. At VDJ recombination sites, type 1 diabetes patients had fewer insertions and more deleted nucleotides, which implies abnormalities in thymic rearrangement. In all four CD4+ subsets, TCRB CDR3 length was moderately but significantly shorter in type 1 diabetes patients. Only small numbers of individuals were included in the HLA sub-analyses, which left unresolved whether HLA type had any influence on TCRB rearrangement. The naive, central memory and regulatory TCRB repertoires appeared to resemble one another more closely among patients than among healthy donors.

The entire amount of isolated RNA was reverse transcribed using the High Capacity cDNA Reverse Transcription Kit, so the sequenced TCRB transcripts were expressed ones. Deep immunoSEQ sequencing was applied to naive, central memory and regulatory T cell samples, giving an average of about 3.4 million total reads per sample. Sorted cells were lysed in RLT buffer and RNA was extracted with DNase-treated RNeasy Micro or Mini kits, depending on cell number. To prevent cross-contamination, each cell subset was processed individually, whereas patient and healthy donor samples were processed jointly. The immunoSEQ multiplex PCR was used to amplify TCRB sequences from cDNA, yielding 87-bp fragments that span the CDR3 region. The amplicons were sequenced using the Illumina HiSeq platform. Per the original workflow: PCR bias was computationally corrected using synthetic template baselines, reads within Hamming distance 2 were collapsed, and singletons that could not be merged were discarded. Reads were aligned to IMGT to assign V, D and J genes, CDR3 length, and insertions or deletions at six rearrangement sites. Within each subset, clonotype counts were normalized to the number of sorted cells before true diversity and Gini coefficients were calculated with the tcR R package. Repertoire sharing was quantified using the overlap coefficient calculated on TCRB nucleotide sequences. As a proxy for the pre-selection repertoire, out-of-frame TCRB sequences from naive cells were analyzed. In its TCRdb copy, this immuneACCESS table keeps in-frame sequences only and misses some clones. Where compared with another copy, unresolved V genes explain less than half of these, and the others have no known cause. That table supplies the V and J calls and clone size; D and trimming were determined from the DNA. The sample table lists hundreds of thousands of clones, 9.5% to 12% of them with a count of one. The ten largest clones represent about 0.045% of the sample.

Each donor gave one peripheral blood draw, averaging roughly 100 mL, which was collected into heparinised tubes. Naive, central memory, regulatory and stem cell-like memory CD4+ T cells were sorted on a BD FACSAria II using a panel including CD45RO, CCR7, CD25, CD127, CD95 and CD27. All sorted populations exceeded 95% purity. PBMCs were separated immediately by Lymphoprep density gradient centrifugation and were stained directly, without being cultured. Samples were stained and sorted in pairs, with one healthy donor and one patient per experiment, so that batch effects were minimized. CDR1 and CDR2, looked up from the germline V gene, are SGHTA and FQGNSA. There are 12 amino acids in the CDR3, from cysteine to phenylalanine inclusive. Only CDR3 DNA is held: 36 bases, read in frame from base 1. The germline ends are 7 bases apart after V is trimmed by 4 bases and J by 6 bases.

This TCR was recovered from a woman aged 18-35 years in good health. The sample was naive CD4+ T cells from blood. What the cell subset or site label conveys for this sample: true naive CD4+ T cells. This receptor chain uses TRBV7-2 and TRBJ2-1, with no D gene named confidently. The DNA reads TGTGCCAGCAGCTACCCGATCAATGAGCAGTTCTTC. Its protein product is CASSYPINEQFF.